These 17 T cell receptor beta chains share one sample of origin, sequenced in a study of control samples from healthy donors and cancer patients. Data came from immunoSEQ multiplex PCR; TCRdb stores just in-frame clones and leaves some out. Of under 130,000 clones listed, 80% to 90% are singletons. What was sequenced was PBMCs. Source of these receptors: a man in his fifties or sixties with lung cancer.

The chain recombines TRBV24-1 with TRBJ1-2; 7 nucleotides line up with TRBD1. This CDR3 is 13 amino acids long. Germline assignment: CDR1 KGHDR and CDR2 SFDVKD. Germline trimming cut 3 bases from V and 7 bases from J; bases unmatched to any gene: 4. The CDR3 region has the DNA TGTGCCACCAGTGATATGACAGGGCTTGGCTACACCTTC. It codes for CATSDMTGLGYTF.

The chain combines TRBV7-3 with TRBJ2-3; 12 bases agree with TRBD2. V dropped 2 bases and J dropped 3; count of bases not matched to a gene: 3. The CDR3 length is 16 residues. Germline V lookup: CDR1 SGHTA, CDR2 FQGTGA. The CDR3 is CASSLLAGGRTDTQYF. The DNA for the CDR3 is TGTGCCAGCAGCTTACTAGCGGGGGGGCGGACAGATACGCAGTATTTT.

This clone is medium-sized. The chain uses TRBV5-1 and TRBJ1-3; D might be TRBD1 (5 bases). This CDR3 is 13 amino acids long. V lost 0 bases, J lost 8 bases, and 9 bases lay in between. The germline CDR1 and CDR2 sequences are SGHRS and YFSETQ. CDR3 sequence (DNA): TGCGCCAGCAGCTTGGACCAGGGTCACACCATATATTTT. It translates to CASSLDQGHTIYF.

The V call is TRBV3-1 (or the pseudogene TRBV3-2), the J call TRBJ1-2; tentative D call: TRBD1 (5 bases). Germline V lookup: CDR1 LGHDT, CDR2 YNNKEL (reference sequence). The V gene lost 4 bases and the J gene lost 4 bases, with 28 bases spanning the gap. This CDR3 region has 19 residues. As DNA, the CDR3 is TGTGCCAGCAGCCCCGAATTTCAAGGGGTCGAAAAGAGGAGCTATGGCTACACCTTC. Its protein is CASSPEFQGVEKRSYGYTF.

The CDR3 here is CASSLGGAQETQYF. CDR3 DNA sequence: TGCGCCAGCAGCTTGGGCGGGGCCCAAGAGACCCAGTACTTC. This sequence joins TRBV5-1 and TRBJ2-5; maybe TRBD2 (6 bases). The V and J ends lost 0 bases and 1 base respectively, with 7 bases between them. Germline V lookup: CDR1 SGHRS, CDR2 YFSETQ. The CDR3 covers 14 residues.

This chain joins TRBV3-1 (or the pseudogene TRBV3-2) and TRBJ1-2; TRBD1 matches at 7 bases. The CDR3 totals 15 residues. Trimming cost V 2 bases and J 3 bases; bases outside gene matches: 6. Germline V gene sequence: CDR1 LGHDT, CDR2 YNNKEL (reference sequence). The CDR3 is CASSQQNRGHYGYTF. CDR3 DNA: TGTGCCAGCAGCCAACAAAACAGGGGACACTATGGCTACACCTTC.

The gene calls are TRBV11-2 and TRBJ1-4, with D possibly TRBD1 on 6 matching bases. Germline lookup yields CDR1 SGHAT and CDR2 FQNNGV. The CDR3 sequence is 16 residues long. V lost 0 bases and J 7 bases, leaving 15 bases between the germline ends. This CDR3 is CASSLDRGGGGEKLFF. CDR3 DNA: TGTGCCAGCAGCTTAGATCGTGGGGGCGGGGGTGAAAAACTGTTTTTT.

The chain uses TRBV6-5 and TRBJ1-4; D is possibly TRBD1 (6 bases). The CDR3 runs to 14 residues. Per germline, CDR1 MNHEY and CDR2 SVGAGI. V was clipped by 8 bases and J by 2 bases, with 12 bases between them. The CDR3 DNA follows: TGTGCCAGCGCTTCAGGGGATACTAATGAAAAACTGTTTTTT. Its protein is CASASGDTNEKLFF.

This clone was counted once. The rearrangement uses TRBV6-5 and TRBJ1-1, with 8 bases identical to TRBD1. Trimming at V came to 6 bases and at J to 7 bases, leaving 4 bases not matched to a gene. The CDR3 is 12 amino acids. Germline V gives CDR1 MNHEY, CDR2 SVGAGI. The CDR3 region is CASSSTGGEAFF. CDR3 coding DNA: TGTGCCAGCAGCTCTACAGGGGGTGAAGCTTTCTTT.

V usage is TRBV2 and J usage is TRBJ1-2, with 7 bases aligning to TRBD1. The ends lost 6 bases at V and 2 bases at J; junction bases unmatched: 9. CDR1 is SNHLY and CDR2 is FYNNEI in the germline V gene. This CDR3 has 15 residues. DNA for the CDR3: TGTGCCAGCAGCCTCACCCTGACAGGGAACTATGGCTACACCTTC. Its protein product is CASSLTLTGNYGYTF.

The rearrangement joins TRBV2 to TRBJ2-5, with D unresolved. Between the trimmed V and J ends, which lost 4 bases and 4 bases, there was a span of 13 bases. This CDR3 comprises 14 residues. Germline V gene sequence: CDR1 SNHLY, CDR2 FYNNEI. The CDR3 nucleotides read TGTGCCAGCAGTGGGTTTGTAGAAGGAGAGACCCAGTACTTC. This encodes CASSGFVEGETQYF.

V is TRBV9 and J is TRBJ1-3; TRBD1 aligns across 11 bases. Germline loops: CDR1 SGDLS, CDR2 YYNGEE. V dropped 4 bases and J dropped 2; count of bases not matched to a gene: 5. The CDR3 has 16 residues. CDR3 sequence (DNA): TGTGCCAGCAGCCAAGGACAGGGGGCGCCTGGAAACACCATATATTTT. As protein: CASSQGQGAPGNTIYF. The entire variable domain, with the rest obtained from reference TRBV9 and TRBJ1-3, is as follows: DSGVTQTPKHLITATGQRVTLRCSPRSGDLSVYWYQQSLDQGLQFLIQYYNGEERAKGNILERFSAQQFPDLHSELNLSSLELGDSALYFCASSQGQGAPGNTIYFGEGSWLTVV.

V gene TRBV5-8 combines with J gene TRBJ2-1, with D maybe TRBD1 (6 bases). V was clipped by 4 bases and J by 4 bases, with 27 bases between them. The CDR3 is 19 amino acids. Germline-derived CDR1 and CDR2 are SGHTS and YDEGEE. The DNA for the CDR3 is TGTGCCAGCAGCCCTGGTTCCCCCGCCAGGGGAAAGTCATACAATGAGCAGTTCTTC. Translation: CASSPGSPARGKSYNEQFF.

This clone was detected only once. This chain connects TRBV24-1 to TRBJ2-5, with D hard to call. Per the germline V gene, CDR1 is KGHDR and CDR2 is SFDVKD. The CDR3 covers 12 residues. Trimming pared 2 bases from V and 0 bases from J, leaving 0 bases between. CDR3: CATSDYQETQYF. The CDR3 bases are TGTGCCACCAGTGATTACCAAGAGACCCAGTACTTC.

This chain uses TRBV5-1 with TRBJ2-4; D call uncertain. The V and J ends lost 5 bases and 0 bases respectively, with 9 bases between them. This CDR3 has 14 residues. Germline loops: CDR1 SGHRS, CDR2 YFSETQ. Here the CDR3 reads CASRQHLAKNIQYF. CDR3 nucleotide sequence: TGCGCCAGCAGGCAACACCTAGCCAAAAACATTCAGTACTTC.

As DNA, the CDR3 is TGCAGCGTTGAAAGAGACAGGGGCTCCTACGAGCAGTACGTC. Translating gives CSVERDRGSYEQYV. The V gene is TRBV29-1, the J gene TRBJ2-7, with 8 bases identical to TRBD1. Germline V gives CDR1 SQVTM, CDR2 ANQGSEA. The CDR3 contains 14 residues. V shed 2 bases and J 0 bases; nucleotides not matched to a gene: 3.

V gene TRBV6-6 combines with J gene TRBJ2-5; D not certain. Trimming left V 7 bases short and J 6 bases short, with 21 bases between. This CDR3 has 15 residues. Germline loops: CDR1 MNHNY, CDR2 SVGAGI (reference sequence). The CDR3 protein is CASTFTLGPAKTQYF. The CDR3 coding sequence is TGTGCCAGCACCTTTACCCTAGGCCCGGCGAAGACCCAGTACTTC.